These T cell receptor beta chains were read from a single sample in a study of blood T cell repertoires in COVID-19. Only in-frame clones appear in the TCRdb table, and some are missing; sequencing was by immunoSEQ multiplex PCR. This sample yields 55,000 to 70,000 clones, of which about 81% are seen a single time; roughly 14% belongs to the top ten. Sequencing was performed on peripheral blood. The source is a man older than 75 with acute or convalescent COVID-19. The CDR3 runs from the conserved cysteine through the conserved F or W. Fields, in order: J gene, V gene, D gene, clone size, CDR3 protein, CDR3 DNA. The D gene is left open where the match is weak. Clone size is stated in some rows and not others, as once, few, many or a class when expanded.

j_call: TRBJ1-6
v_call: TRBV7-3
d_call: -
clone_size: -
cdr3_aa: CASNPQRLYNSPLHF
cdr3_nt: TGTGCCAGCAACCCTCAACGACTCTATAATTCACCCCTCCACTTT

j_call: TRBJ2-6
v_call: TRBV9
d_call: -
clone_size: -
cdr3_aa: CASSVHFSGANVLTF
cdr3_nt: TGTGCCAGCAGCGTACACTTCTCTGGGGCCAACGTCCTGACTTTC

j_call: TRBJ1-1
v_call: TRBV14
d_call: TRBD1
clone_size: -
cdr3_aa: CASSRLTGMNTEAFF
cdr3_nt: TGTGCCAGCAGCCGCCTGACAGGGATGAACACTGAAGCTTTCTTT

j_call: TRBJ1-5
v_call: TRBV10-3
d_call: TRBD1
clone_size: -
cdr3_aa: CAIYGTECNQPQHF
cdr3_nt: TGTGCCATTTACGGGACAGAATGCAATCAGCCCCAGCATTTT

j_call: TRBJ2-2
v_call: TRBV18
d_call: -
clone_size: -
cdr3_aa: CASSPRVSGAGELFF
cdr3_nt: TGTGCCAGCTCACCACGGGTGTCAGGCGCCGGGGAGCTGTTTTTT

j_call: TRBJ1-2
v_call: TRBV2
d_call: TRBD1
clone_size: -
cdr3_aa: CASSETGNYGYTF
cdr3_nt: TGTGCCAGCAGTGAGACAGGGAACTATGGCTACACCTTC

j_call: TRBJ2-3
v_call: TRBV30
d_call: -
clone_size: once
cdr3_aa: CAWTEMAAVLADTQYF
cdr3_nt: TGTGCCTGGACCGAAATGGCGGCCGTTCTGGCAGATACGCAGTATTTT

j_call: TRBJ2-5
v_call: TRBV7-9
d_call: TRBD2
clone_size: -
cdr3_aa: CASSLLSGLNGETQYF
cdr3_nt: TGTGCCAGCAGCCTACTTAGCGGGCTAAACGGAGAGACCCAGTACTTC

j_call: TRBJ2-5
v_call: TRBV28
d_call: -
clone_size: -
cdr3_aa: CASSLKDWQKGETQYF
cdr3_nt: TGTGCCAGCAGTTTGAAGGACTGGCAGAAGGGAGAGACCCAGTACTTC

j_call: TRBJ2-1
v_call: TRBV27
d_call: -
clone_size: -
cdr3_aa: CASSLSRGLSNEQFF
cdr3_nt: TGTGCCAGCAGTTTATCGCGGGGACTTAGCAATGAGCAGTTCTTC

j_call: TRBJ1-2
v_call: TRBV24-1
d_call: -
clone_size: -
cdr3_aa: CATSGTSYGYTF
cdr3_nt: TGTGCCACCAGTGGGACAAGCTATGGCTACACCTTC

j_call: TRBJ2-5
v_call: TRBV5-8
d_call: TRBD2
clone_size: -
cdr3_aa: CANHPRASGRARRETQYF
cdr3_nt: TGTGCCAACCACCCCCGAGCTAGCGGGAGGGCCCGCCGAGAGACCCAGTACTTC

j_call: TRBJ2-1
v_call: TRBV21-1
d_call: -
clone_size: -
cdr3_aa: CASSIRGSPCNEQFF
cdr3_nt: TGTGCCAGCAGCATCCGGGGGAGCCCCTGCAATGAGCAGTTCTTC

j_call: TRBJ1-6
v_call: TRBV19
d_call: -
clone_size: -
cdr3_aa: CASSPGFDNSPLHF
cdr3_nt: TGTGCCAGTAGTCCAGGCTTCGATAATTCACCCCTCCACTTT

j_call: TRBJ2-6
v_call: TRBV19
d_call: TRBD1
clone_size: -
cdr3_aa: CATLDRGGSGANVLTF
cdr3_nt: TGTGCCACCTTAGACAGGGGGGGCTCTGGGGCCAACGTCCTGACTTTC

j_call: TRBJ2-7
v_call: TRBV15
d_call: -
clone_size: -
cdr3_aa: CATSRGPNGEQYF
cdr3_nt: TGTGCCACCAGCAGAGGTCCCAACGGGGAGCAGTACTTC

j_call: TRBJ1-2
v_call: TRBV6-2/TRBV6-3
d_call: TRBD1
clone_size: -
cdr3_aa: CASSRAGGADYGYTF
cdr3_nt: TGTGCCAGCAGTCGCGCAGGGGGCGCCGACTATGGCTACACCTTC

j_call: TRBJ2-7
v_call: TRBV9
d_call: -
clone_size: few
cdr3_aa: CASSDDQTGSPSEQYF
cdr3_nt: TGTGCCAGCAGCGATGACCAAACCGGGAGCCCCTCGGAGCAGTACTTC

j_call: TRBJ2-1
v_call: TRBV5-4
d_call: TRBD2
clone_size: -
cdr3_aa: CASSSPASGTYNEQFF
cdr3_nt: TGTGCCAGCAGCTCCCCAGCTAGCGGAACCTACAATGAGCAGTTCTTC

j_call: TRBJ1-4
v_call: TRBV18
d_call: -
clone_size: -
cdr3_aa: CASSLTATNEKLFF
cdr3_nt: TGTGCCAGCTCGCTTACTGCAACTAATGAAAAACTGTTTTTT

j_call: TRBJ1-2
v_call: TRBV7-2
d_call: TRBD1
clone_size: -
cdr3_aa: CASSQAGTGGYGYTF
cdr3_nt: TGTGCCAGCAGCCAAGCCGGGACAGGGGGCTATGGCTACACCTTC

j_call: TRBJ1-1
v_call: TRBV30
d_call: TRBD1
clone_size: -
cdr3_aa: CALGQVNTEAFF
cdr3_nt: TGTGCCTTGGGACAGGTGAACACTGAAGCTTTCTTT

j_call: TRBJ1-1
v_call: TRBV27
d_call: -
clone_size: -
cdr3_aa: CATREWGGLEAFF
cdr3_nt: TGTGCCACCAGGGAGTGGGGAGGTCTTGAAGCTTTCTTT

j_call: TRBJ1-2
v_call: TRBV5-1
d_call: -
clone_size: -
cdr3_aa: CASSLVVGGGYGYTF
cdr3_nt: TGCGCCAGCAGCTTGGTTGTAGGGGGTGGCTATGGCTACACCTTC

j_call: TRBJ2-7
v_call: TRBV9
d_call: -
clone_size: -
cdr3_aa: CASSAGVEGRNEQYF
cdr3_nt: TGTGCCAGCAGCGCAGGGGTAGAGGGGAGAAACGAGCAGTACTTC

j_call: TRBJ1-2
v_call: TRBV30
d_call: -
clone_size: -
cdr3_aa: CAWTAQASSGYTF
cdr3_nt: TGTGCCTGGACCGCCCAGGCATCAAGTGGCTACACCTTC

j_call: TRBJ1-1
v_call: TRBV10-3
d_call: -
clone_size: -
cdr3_aa: CAISGLADMNTEAFF
cdr3_nt: TGTGCCATCAGCGGACTGGCCGACATGAACACTGAAGCTTTCTTT

j_call: TRBJ2-3
v_call: TRBV11-2
d_call: -
clone_size: once
cdr3_aa: CASSSNGRGSDTQYF
cdr3_nt: TGTGCCAGCAGCTCCAACGGGCGGGGATCGGATACGCAGTATTTT

j_call: TRBJ2-7
v_call: TRBV2
d_call: -
clone_size: -
cdr3_aa: CASSTAYEQYF
cdr3_nt: TGTGCCAGCAGCACAGCCTACGAGCAGTACTTC

j_call: TRBJ2-7
v_call: TRBV10-3
d_call: -
clone_size: -
cdr3_aa: CAISTGQSSYEQYF
cdr3_nt: TGTGCCATCAGCACCGGACAAAGCTCCTACGAGCAGTACTTC

j_call: TRBJ2-4
v_call: TRBV10-3
d_call: -
clone_size: -
cdr3_aa: CAISDGRAKNIQYF
cdr3_nt: TGTGCCATCAGTGATGGTAGAGCCAAAAACATTCAGTACTTC

j_call: TRBJ1-2
v_call: TRBV28
d_call: TRBD1
clone_size: -
cdr3_aa: CASGPTGVAGYTF
cdr3_nt: TGTGCCAGCGGACCGACAGGGGTGGCGGGCTACACCTTC

j_call: TRBJ1-5
v_call: TRBV3-1/TRBV3-2
d_call: TRBD1
clone_size: -
cdr3_aa: CASSLGQNQPQHF
cdr3_nt: TGTGCCAGCAGTTTGGGACAGAATCAGCCCCAGCATTTT

j_call: TRBJ1-2
v_call: TRBV5-1
d_call: TRBD1
clone_size: few
cdr3_aa: CASSTTGVRGYTF
cdr3_nt: TGCGCCAGCAGCACGACAGGGGTACGTGGCTACACCTTC

j_call: TRBJ1-5
v_call: TRBV5-8
d_call: -
clone_size: -
cdr3_aa: CASSYGDRGNQPQHF
cdr3_nt: TGTGCCAGCAGCTACGGGGACCGGGGGAATCAGCCCCAGCATTTT

j_call: TRBJ1-2
v_call: TRBV30
d_call: -
clone_size: -
cdr3_aa: CAWSMTDSGYTF
cdr3_nt: TGTGCCTGGAGTATGACAGATAGTGGCTACACCTTC

j_call: TRBJ1-1
v_call: TRBV7-9
d_call: -
clone_size: -
cdr3_aa: CASSLTDNTEAFF
cdr3_nt: TGTGCCAGCAGTTTGACAGATAACACTGAAGCTTTCTTT

j_call: TRBJ1-4
v_call: TRBV2
d_call: -
clone_size: -
cdr3_aa: CASGSSRPNEKLFF
cdr3_nt: TGTGCCAGCGGTTCCTCTAGACCTAATGAAAAACTGTTTTTT

j_call: TRBJ2-7
v_call: TRBV19
d_call: -
clone_size: -
cdr3_aa: CASSIQHRGPLTYEQYF
cdr3_nt: TGTGCCAGTAGTATCCAACATAGGGGTCCCCTAACCTACGAGCAGTACTTC

j_call: TRBJ2-7
v_call: TRBV28
d_call: TRBD2
clone_size: -
cdr3_aa: CASNEGGPLTYEQYF
cdr3_nt: TGTGCCAGCAATGAGGGAGGGCCATTGACCTACGAGCAGTACTTC

j_call: TRBJ1-2
v_call: TRBV18
d_call: -
clone_size: few
cdr3_aa: CASSPPGGNYGYTF
cdr3_nt: TGTGCCAGCTCACCTCCGGGGGGGAACTATGGCTACACCTTC

j_call: TRBJ1-3
v_call: TRBV10-3
d_call: -
clone_size: many
cdr3_aa: CAISESVGRGGNTIYF
cdr3_nt: TGTGCCATCAGTGAGTCGGTTGGTCGCGGTGGAAACACCATATATTTT

j_call: TRBJ2-5
v_call: TRBV24-1
d_call: TRBD1
clone_size: once
cdr3_aa: CATGQPTVETQYF
cdr3_nt: TGTGCCACGGGACAGCCTACTGTCGAGACCCAGTACTTC